This T cell receptor beta chain was documented in a study of shared clonotypes between healthy human individuals. About the study: Each donor's CD4 naive and CD4 memory cells filled three plates apiece, CD8 naive two, and CD8 memory one.

CDR1 is MNHEY and CDR2 is SMNVEV in the germline V gene (reference sequence). The CDR3 runs to 14 residues. Trimming took 4 bases from V and 0 from J, leaving 7 bases between them. Sequencing used immunoSEQ multiplex PCR; TCRdb keeps in-frame clones, though not all of them. The profile shows hundreds of thousands of clones, about 96% of them singletons. The chain recombines TRBV27 with TRBJ1-3, with no clear D. The sequencing input was naive CD4+ T cells sorted from blood. The subset was: CD45RA+ positively selected. The receptor was isolated from a woman aged 25 to 39 in good health. This CDR3 is CASSSFDSGNTIYF. In nucleotides, the CDR3 is TGTGCCAGCAGTTCGTTCGACTCTGGAAACACCATATATTTT.